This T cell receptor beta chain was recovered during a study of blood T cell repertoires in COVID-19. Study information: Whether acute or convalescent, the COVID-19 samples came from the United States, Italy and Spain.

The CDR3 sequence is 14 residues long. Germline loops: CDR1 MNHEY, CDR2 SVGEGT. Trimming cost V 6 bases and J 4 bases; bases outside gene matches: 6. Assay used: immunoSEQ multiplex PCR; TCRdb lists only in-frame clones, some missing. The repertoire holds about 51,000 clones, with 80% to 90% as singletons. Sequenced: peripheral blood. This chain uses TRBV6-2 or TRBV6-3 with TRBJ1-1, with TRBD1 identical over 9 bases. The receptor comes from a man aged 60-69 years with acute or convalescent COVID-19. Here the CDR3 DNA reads TGTGCCAGCAGCCCGGGACAGGGCTTCACTGAAGCTTTCTTT. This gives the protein CASSPGQGFTEAFF.